Below are 19 T cell receptor beta chains sequenced from a single sample in a study of tissue T cells after allogeneic stem cell transplantation. Time point specified: mouse harvest day 7 after allogeneic transplant. Tail vein injection delivered 10^7 T-cell-depleted bone marrow cells and 10^6 splenic CD5+ T cells. TCRdb's table, derived via immunoSEQ multiplex PCR, lists solely in-frame clones and lacks some. This sample has about 5,000 clones, with roughly half found just once. Sequenced material: gut tissue. The source is a female BALB/c mouse given C57BL/6 T cells with graft-versus-host disease after an allogeneic hematopoietic cell transplant.

This clone was counted between two and nine times. Gene names follow the mouse nomenclature. The read ends 1 residue shy of where the CDR3 ends; the end is completed using the germline J gene. The V call is TRBV14, the J call TRBJ2-5, with D unclear. This CDR3 contains 13 residues. Germline values: CDR1 SGHDT, CDR2 FRDEAV. V was cut by 5 bases and J by 2 bases, with 9 bases left in between. CDR3 bases read: TGTGCCAGCAGCACCCGACGCCAAGACACCCAGTAC. Amino acid sequence: CASSTRRQDTQY. The full-length CDR3 reads as CASSTRRQDTQYF. The whole variable domain, filled in from reference TRBV14 and TRBJ2-5, reads EAGVTQSPRYAVLQEGQAVSFWCDPISGHDTLYWYQQPRDQGPQLLVYFRDEAVIDNSQLPSDRFSAVRPKGTNSTLKIQSAKQGDTATYLCASSTRRQDTQYFGPGTRLLVL.

This clone was seen once. Gene names denote mouse genes. The DNA ends 1 residue before the CDR3 does, and the rest of the CDR3 is filled in from the germline J gene. The chain couples TRBV26 to TRBJ1-1; 7 bases agree with TRBD1. Germline CDR1 reads KGHPV; CDR2 reads FQNQEV (reference sequence). V shed 4 bases, J shed 0 bases, and the junction held 2 bases outside the gene matches. This CDR3 comprises 14 residues. CDR3: CASSRGTANTEVFF. CDR3 DNA, as far as it was read: TGTGCCAGCAGTCGAGGGACAGCAAACACAGAAGTCTTC.

As regards this clone: Each gene name is a mouse one. The read comes to an end 1 residue before the CDR3 does, leaving the germline J gene to fill in the end. The gene calls are TRBV3 and TRBJ2-3; TRBD2 might be the D (5 bases). Germline-derived CDR1 and CDR2 are SNHLY and FYNGKV (reference sequence). This CDR3 has 14 amino acids. With 0 bases removed from V and 1 base from J, the gap between germline ends came to 5 bases. The DNA read from the CDR3 is TGTGCCAGCAGCTTAGCTGGGGGTGCAGAAACGCTGTAT. Its translation: CASSLAGGAETLY. The complete CDR3 protein is CASSLAGGAETLYF.

There are a few counts of this clone. Any gene name here is a mouse gene name. The read ends 1 residue early relative to the CDR3; the germline J gene fills the gap. The chain joins TRBV16 to TRBJ2-5; 7 bases align to TRBD2. Germline V gives CDR1 SGHSA, CDR2 FRNQAP. The CDR3 is 14 amino acids. J gave up 7 bases and V 0 bases, and 4 bases lay outside the gene matches. CDR3 in amino acids: CASSLELWGNTQYF. The DNA read from the CDR3 is TGTGCAAGCAGCTTAGAACTCTGGGGGAACACCCAGTAC.

Note on this clone: Germline and genes: mouse. The sequenced fragment ends 1 residue before the CDR3 boundary, so the rest is inferred from the germline J gene. The V gene is TRBV16, the J gene TRBJ2-7, with no clear D. Trimming took 0 bases from V and 4 from J, leaving 4 bases between them. CDR3 size: 12 residues. CDR1 is SGHSA, CDR2 FRNQAP, per germline. CDR3 DNA (partial): TGTGCAAGCAGCTTAGAGCTGTATGAACAGTAC. Translation gives CASSLELYEQY. The full CDR3 protein reads CASSLELYEQYF.

In its sample, this clone was seen a few times. Germline and genes here are mouse. Incomplete CDR3 DNA: TGTGCCAGCAGTTGGGACAGTAGCTCCTATGAACAGTAC. Protein product: CASSWDSSSYEQY. Given in full, the CDR3 is CASSWDSSSYEQYF. The V gene is TRBV26, the J gene TRBJ2-7; 7 nucleotides agree with TRBD1. The missing CDR3 end, 1 residue past where the read stops, is filled in from the germline J gene. The junction had 4 bases not matched to a gene; V was cut back by 5 bases and J by 0 bases. The CDR3 covers 14 residues. Germline V gene lookup returns CDR1 KGHPV and CDR2 FQNQEV (reference sequence).

Regarding this clone: These gene names are mouse names. The CDR3 end lies 1 residue beyond the end of the read and is filled in from the germline J gene. V usage is TRBV13-3 and J usage is TRBJ2-5, with 8 bases that match TRBD2. CDR1 NNHDY and CDR2 SYVADS come from the germline V gene. The CDR3 is 12 residues long. J lost 10 bases, V lost 7 bases, and 8 bases had no gene match. Incomplete CDR3 DNA: TGTGCCAGCGGGGAGACTGGGGCAGCCCAGTAC. Translation: CASGETGAAQY. In full, the CDR3 is CASGETGAAQYF.

The sample holds a few counts of this clone. The gene names given are mouse names. Coverage ceases 1 residue before the CDR3 finishes, and the germline J gene fills in the end. The rearrangement joins TRBV19 to TRBJ1-3, with D maybe TRBD1 (6 bases). The CDR3 extends over 15 amino acids. V lost 1 base and J 0 bases, leaving 8 bases between the germline ends. The germline V gene has CDR1 FNHDT and CDR2 SITEND (reference sequence). The DNA read from the CDR3 is TGTGCCAGCAGTATAAGGGACATTTCTGGAAATACGCTCTAT. Residues: CASSIRDISGNTLY. The whole CDR3 reads CASSIRDISGNTLYF.

In this sample, this clone turned up a few times. Each gene name is a mouse one. The read ends 1 residue before the CDR3 terminus; that terminus is restored from the germline J gene. V usage is TRBV29 and J usage is TRBJ2-7; TRBD2 aligns across 12 bases. With 6 bases clipped from V and 9 bases from J, the junction kept 12 bases outside the gene matches. Germline loops: CDR1 MSHET, CDR2 SYDVDS. The CDR3 is 15 residues long. The CDR3 DNA, read in part, is TGTGCTAGCAGCTCGGACTGGGGGGGGACTATGCGACAGTAC. This codes for CASSSDWGGTMRQY. The CDR3 in full is CASSSDWGGTMRQYF.

This clone came up once. Genes and germline come from the mouse. The CDR3 end is not reached by the read, which stops 1 residue before it; the germline J gene fills it in. The chain combines TRBV2 with TRBJ2-7, with 9 bases fitting TRBD2. Germline V gene lookup returns CDR1 LGHNA and CDR2 YSYQKL. Trimming took 0 bases from V and 7 from J; bases not matched to a gene: 7. This CDR3 contains 15 residues. CDR3: CASSQDVWGGLEQYF. CDR3 DNA, as far as it was read: TGTGCCAGCAGCCAAGATGTCTGGGGGGGGCTAGAACAGTAC.

The sample holds a few counts of this clone. The gene names here belong to mouse. The CDR3 extends 1 residue past the end of the read, so its final part is completed from the germline J gene. The rearrangement uses TRBV26 and TRBJ2-5; D is ambiguous. V gave up 4 bases and J gave up 0 bases, with 5 bases separating them. This CDR3 has 13 residues. CDR1 is KGHPV and CDR2 is FQNQEV in the germline V gene (reference sequence). The CDR3 loop is CASSRGNQDTQYF. Incomplete CDR3 DNA: TGTGCCAGCAGTCGGGGTAACCAAGACACCCAGTAC.

With respect to this clone: Mouse names are used for the genes. Sequencing ends 1 residue short of the CDR3 end; the germline J gene provides the rest. The chain has TRBV3 and TRBJ2-3; D is uncertain. V lost 1 base and J lost 3, with 5 bases in between. This CDR3 is 13 amino acids long. CDR1 SNHLY and CDR2 FYNGKV come from the germline V gene (reference sequence). Incomplete CDR3 DNA: TGTGCCAGCAGCTTAGGCCGGGCAGAAACGCTGTAT. Translating it yields CASSLGRAETLY. The entire CDR3 protein is CASSLGRAETLYF.

The count of this clone is one. Genes here carry mouse names. The read terminates 1 residue ahead of where the CDR3 ends, so the germline J gene completes it. V gene TRBV16 combines with J gene TRBJ2-5; 12 bases match TRBD2. CDR1 and CDR2 (germline): SGHSA, FRNQAP. With 6 bases clipped from V and 6 bases from J, the junction kept 7 bases outside the gene matches. The CDR3 covers 15 residues. The sequenced part of the CDR3 DNA is TGTGCAAGCAGTCGACTGGGGGGGCGCGAGGACACCCAGTAC. Translation gives CASSRLGGREDTQY. The full CDR3 protein reads CASSRLGGREDTQYF.

Comments on this clone: Germline and genes here are mouse. The read falls 1 residue short of the CDR3 end, and the missing part is taken from the germline J gene. The chain has TRBV14 and TRBJ1-3, with a tentative D call TRBD1 (5 bases). Per germline, CDR1 SGHDT and CDR2 FRDEAV. This CDR3 is 11 amino acids long. V was clipped by 2 bases and J by 9 bases, with 6 bases between them. The CDR3 DNA, read in part, is TGTGCCAGCAGTTTGGGGGGTACGCTCTAT. It encodes CASSLGGTLY. The whole CDR3 protein is CASSLGGTLYF. The full variable domain, rest sourced from reference TRBV14 and TRBJ1-3, is EAGVTQSPRYAVLQEGQAVSFWCDPISGHDTLYWYQQPRDQGPQLLVYFRDEAVIDNSQLPSDRFSAVRPKGTNSTLKIQSAKQGDTATYLCASSLGGTLYFGEGSRLIVV.

Worth noting for this clone: Gene names follow the mouse nomenclature. Read coverage stops 1 residue before the CDR3 terminus; the germline J gene supplies the remainder. This rearrangement joins TRBV26 to TRBJ1-4; D possibly corresponds to TRBD1 (6 bases). The CDR3 sequence is 16 residues long. Trimming left V 6 bases short and J 0 bases short, with 14 bases between. In germline, CDR1 is KGHPV, CDR2 FQNQEV (reference sequence). This CDR3 reads CASSPPGHISNERLFF. Partial CDR3 DNA: TGTGCCAGCAGCCCCCCGGGACACATTTCCAACGAAAGATTATTT.

This clone was counted only a few times. The genes and germline here are from mouse. The read terminates 1 residue ahead of where the CDR3 ends, so the germline J gene completes it. The chain employs TRBV26 and TRBJ1-4, with 8 bases identical to TRBD1. CDR3 size: 13 residues. Germline CDR1 is KGHPV and CDR2 is FQNQEV (reference sequence). The J segment lost 6 bases and the V segment lost 4 bases, leaving 1 base of the junction unmatched. The part of the CDR3 DNA that was read is TGTGCCAGCAGTCCGGGACAGGACGAAAGATTATTT. It translates to CASSPGQDERLF. The CDR3 in its entirety is CASSPGQDERLFF.

On this clone itself: Gene names follow the mouse nomenclature. Read data end 1 residue before the CDR3 end; the end is taken from the germline J gene. The V call is TRBV16, the J call TRBJ1-1; D not resolved. Germline CDR1 is SGHSA and CDR2 is FRNQAP. The germline V and J ends were trimmed by 2 bases and 1 base, with 5 bases remaining between them. The CDR3 covers 13 residues. The CDR3 spells CASSLIGNTEVFF. The sequenced CDR3 bases are TGTGCAAGCAGCTTAATAGGAAACACAGAAGTCTTC.

Regarding this clone: Genes here carry mouse names. The read halts 1 residue ahead of the CDR3 end, with the missing end drawn from the germline J gene. The chain recombines TRBV23 with TRBJ1-4; the table's D call, TRBD1, has no DNA check behind it. This CDR3 is 12 amino acids long. CDR1 and CDR2 from the germline V gene are KGHTA and FQNQQP. CDR3 in amino acids: CSSSGQFERLFF. The CDR3 DNA, read in part, is TGCTCCAGCAGTGGACAGTTCGAAAGATTATTT.

This clone was recorded only once. Gene labels here are mouse ones. Read sequence stops 1 residue before the CDR3 end, and the germline J gene provides the missing end. V and J are TRBV20 and TRBJ1-2, with 9 bases lining up with TRBD1. The CDR3 loop spans 13 amino acids. Germline-derived CDR1 and CDR2 are GFQATS and STVNSAI. J was trimmed by 1 base and V by 6 bases; bases with no gene match: 3. The CDR3 loop reads CGARDRVNSDYTF. The sequenced CDR3 bases are TGTGGTGCCCGGGACAGGGTAAACTCCGACTACACC.